These 20 T cell receptor beta chains originate from one sample sequenced in a study of cytomegalovirus exposure and HLA in healthy donors. The PCR made use of 60 Vbeta and 13 Jbeta primers. The assay was immunoSEQ multiplex PCR, and TCRdb's table has in-frame clones only and misses some. In the table there are approximately 140,000 clones, just under 85% of which are singletons. The source material was PBMCs. The source is a boy aged 2 to 10 in good health and CMV-seronegative.

The genes are TRBV11-3 and TRBJ2-1; D perhaps matches TRBD2 (6 bases). The V gene's germline CDR1 is SGHNT and CDR2 YENEEA. The length of the CDR3 is 12 residues. V was shortened by 5 bases and J by 6 bases, with 8 bases between the two germline ends. CDR3 region: CASSHGGNEQFF. The CDR3 coding sequence is TGTGCCAGCAGCCACGGGGGCAATGAGCAGTTCTTC.

The chain combines TRBV27 with TRBJ2-2, with 9 bases that match TRBD2. Germline V CDR1 and CDR2: MNHEY, SMNVEV (reference sequence). Trimming took 5 bases from V and 1 from J; bases not matched to a gene: 14. This CDR3 comprises 19 residues. In DNA form, the CDR3 reads TGTGCCAGCAGTCCCCGGGTAGCGGGAGTTGGGTGGAACACCGGGGAGCTGTTTTTT. Residues: CASSPRVAGVGWNTGELFF.

This clone is a singleton in its sample. The chain combines TRBV4-3 with TRBJ2-7; perhaps TRBD2 as D (5 bases). The length of the CDR3 is 17 residues. Germline V gene sequence: CDR1 LGHNA, CDR2 YSLEER. V gave up 0 bases and J gave up 0 bases, with 15 bases separating them. CDR3 sequence: CASSQDKSGPTSYEQYF. CDR3 coding DNA: TGCGCCAGCAGCCAAGATAAGAGCGGACCCACCTCCTACGAGCAGTACTTC.

This rearrangement joins TRBV6-5 to TRBJ2-1, with D hard to call. The ends were cut back, 5 bases at V and 0 bases at J, with 5 bases in the middle. The CDR3 has 13 amino acids. CDR1 MNHEY and CDR2 SVGAGI come from the germline V gene. The CDR3 here is CASSPSSYNEQFF. CDR3 in DNA: TGTGCCAGCAGTCCGAGCTCCTACAATGAGCAGTTCTTC.

This clone was found once. The chain couples TRBV5-4 to TRBJ2-7; D call uncertain. Germline V gene data show CDR1 as SGHNT and CDR2 as YYREEE (reference sequence). CDR3 length: 15 amino acids. V was clipped by 3 bases and J by 0 bases, with 13 bases between them. The DNA of the CDR3 is TGTGCCAGCAGCTGGTTCCACGGAGTCTCCTACGAGCAGTACTTC. Amino acid sequence: CASSWFHGVSYEQYF.

V gene TRBV6-4 combines with J gene TRBJ1-2; D is uncertain. The V gene's germline CDR1 is MRHNA and CDR2 SNTAGT. The CDR3 spans 14 residues. The V end lost 0 bases, the J end lost 8 bases, and 13 bases lay between the germline ends. CDR3 residues: CASSDSGDSPGYTF. In nucleotides, the CDR3 is TGTGCCAGCAGTGACTCAGGTGACTCACCCGGCTACACCTTC.

The rearrangement joins TRBV20-1 to TRBJ2-5, with D uncertain. Trimming removed 3 bases at V and 1 base at J, with 3 bases between. CDR3 length: 11 amino acids. Germline V gives CDR1 DFQATT, CDR2 SNEGSKA (reference sequence). Here the CDR3 reads CSASLQETQYF. CDR3 DNA: TGCAGTGCTAGCCTCCAAGAGACCCAGTACTTC.

The chain recombines TRBV7-9 with TRBJ1-1; D is uncertain. V lost 3 bases to trimming and J lost 3 bases, with 11 bases between them. Germline lookup yields CDR1 SEHNR and CDR2 FQNEAQ (reference sequence). The CDR3 length is 14 residues. CDR3 in DNA: TGTGCCAGCAGCTTGGAGGCCTCTGACACTGAAGCTTTCTTT. Translation: CASSLEASDTEAFF.

The CDR3 DNA reads as TGTGCCAGCAGCTTGGGTCTGCTAGCGGGGGGGAGTAGCACAGATACGCAGTATTTT. This codes for CASSLGLLAGGSSTDTQYF. This sequence joins TRBV5-4 and TRBJ2-3, with TRBD2 matching over 12 bases. The germline gives CDR1 SGHNT, CDR2 YYREEE (reference sequence). The CDR3 covers 19 residues. Trimming cost V 0 bases and J 0 bases; bases outside gene matches: 8.

This chain uses TRBV4-2 with TRBJ2-7; D may be TRBD2 (5 bases). Trimming left V 0 bases short and J 0 bases short, with 18 bases between. CDR1 and CDR2 from the germline V gene are LGHNA and YNFKEQ. This CDR3 is built from 18 residues. The CDR3: CASSQDTASGEGSYEQYF. In DNA, the CDR3 is TGTGCCAGCAGCCAAGATACAGCGTCCGGGGAAGGCTCCTACGAGCAGTACTTC.

The chain employs TRBV10-3 and TRBJ2-1; possibly TRBD1 for D (6 bases). CDR1 and CDR2 from the germline V gene are ENHRY and SYGVKD. Trimming stripped 7 bases from V and 4 bases from J, with 14 bases between. CDR3 length: 14 amino acids. The CDR3 region is CAINPDRSYNEQFF. The DNA for the CDR3 is TGTGCCATCAATCCCGACAGGAGTTACAATGAGCAGTTCTTC.

This chain connects TRBV6-1 to TRBJ2-1; maybe TRBD2 (6 bases). The V end lost 8 bases, the J end lost 9 bases, and 14 bases lay between the germline ends. The CDR3 covers 12 residues. CDR1 is MNHNS and CDR2 is SASEGT in the germline V gene. The CDR3 is CASCNERAEQFF. For the CDR3, the DNA is TGTGCCAGCTGCAACGAGCGGGCTGAGCAGTTCTTC.

This chain uses TRBV9 with TRBJ1-5; D is undetermined. The length of the CDR3 is 16 residues. V gave up 0 bases and J gave up 5 bases, with 15 bases separating them. The V gene's germline CDR1 is SGDLS and CDR2 YYNGEE. The CDR3 nucleotides read TGTGCCAGCAGCGTAGGAGGGCTGCCGGGCGATCAGCCCCAGCATTTT. This encodes CASSVGGLPGDQPQHF.

The chain employs TRBV6-6 and TRBJ2-5; TRBD2 is a possible D gene (6 bases). CDR1 is MNHNY and CDR2 is SVGAGI in the germline V gene (reference sequence). The length of the CDR3 is 15 residues. With 6 bases removed from V and 4 bases from J, the gap between germline ends came to 18 bases. The CDR3 DNA reads as TGTGCCAGCAGCCTCCCATCTAGCGTTGGAGAGACCCAGTACTTC. Translation: CASSLPSSVGETQYF.

As for this clone: One junction end does not reproduce the germline sequence, and a read error may be involved. The chain joins TRBV7-9 to TRBJ2-5; D perhaps matches TRBD2 (6 bases). Germline V CDR1 and CDR2: SEHNR, FQNEAQ (reference sequence). The CDR3 runs 16 residues. The CDR3 is CSSSLGHLAIQETQYF. The DNA of the CDR3 is TGTTCCAGCAGTTTGGGCCACCTAGCGATACAAGAGACCCAGTACTTC.

The CDR3 reads CASSFTGGGYTF. The CDR3 nucleotides are TGTGCCAGCAGCTTCACAGGGGGAGGCTACACCTTC. The chain couples TRBV7-9 to TRBJ1-2; 8 bases fit TRBD1. Trimming took 3 bases from V and 8 from J; bases not matched to a gene: 2. Germline V gene data show CDR1 as SEHNR and CDR2 as FQNEAQ (reference sequence). CDR3 length: 12 residues. The variable domain in full, completed from reference TRBV7-9 and TRBJ1-2, reads DTGVSQNPRHKITKRGQNVTFRCDPISEHNRLYWYRQTLGQGPEFLTYFQNEAQLEKSRLLSDRFSAERPKGSFSTLEIQRTEQGDSAMYLCASSFTGGGYTFGSGTRLTVV.

In this sample, this clone turned up once. The chain recombines TRBV29-1 with TRBJ2-3; 9 nucleotides agree with TRBD2. CDR3 length: 15 residues. Germline assignment: CDR1 SQVTM and CDR2 ANQGSEA. Losses at the gene ends were 8 bases for V and 3 bases for J; bases not matched to a gene: 12. CDR3 amino acids: CSSRLSGSWTDTQYF. The CDR3 DNA is TGCAGCTCCAGGCTTAGCGGGAGCTGGACAGATACGCAGTATTTT.

In regard to this clone: The junction departs from the called germline gene at one end, perhaps through a read error. V gene TRBV7-9 combines with J gene TRBJ2-7, with 8 nucleotides matching TRBD1. The CDR3 has 14 amino acids. Germline-derived CDR1 and CDR2 are SEHNR and FQNEAQ (reference sequence). For the CDR3, the DNA is TGTTCCAGCAGCTCCGGACAGGGACCCTACGAGCAGTACTTC. It codes for CSSSSGQGPYEQYF.

The chain carries TRBV6-5 and TRBJ1-5; no clear D gene. V dropped 5 bases and J dropped 2 bases, with 10 bases sitting between them. This CDR3 spans 14 amino acids. From germline, CDR1 is MNHEY and CDR2 SVGAGI. The CDR3 DNA follows: TGTGCCAGCAGTCCTCGACAAGGCAATCAGCCCCAGCATTTT. It codes for CASSPRQGNQPQHF.

The chain recombines TRBV7-2 with TRBJ1-1; perhaps TRBD1 as D (5 bases). Germline CDR1 and CDR2: SGHTA and FQGNSA. V lost 0 bases to trimming and J lost 0 bases, with 8 bases between them. This CDR3 has 15 residues. CDR3 sequence reads: CASSLAAGVNTEAFF. The CDR3 nucleotides are TGTGCCAGCAGCTTAGCTGCGGGGGTGAACACTGAAGCTTTCTTT.